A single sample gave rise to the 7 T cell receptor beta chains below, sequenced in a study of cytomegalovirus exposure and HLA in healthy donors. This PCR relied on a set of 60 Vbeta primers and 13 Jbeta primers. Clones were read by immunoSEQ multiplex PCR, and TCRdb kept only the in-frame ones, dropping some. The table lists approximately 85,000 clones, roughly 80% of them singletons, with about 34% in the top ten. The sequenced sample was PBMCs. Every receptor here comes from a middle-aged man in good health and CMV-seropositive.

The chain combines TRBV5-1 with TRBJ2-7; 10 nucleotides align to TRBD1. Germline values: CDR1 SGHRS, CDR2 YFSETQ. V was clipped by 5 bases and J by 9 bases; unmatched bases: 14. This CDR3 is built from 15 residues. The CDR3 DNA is TGCGCCAGCAGGATTAGCGGGACAGGGGTGATCGGGCAGTACTTC. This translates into CASRISGTGVIGQYF.

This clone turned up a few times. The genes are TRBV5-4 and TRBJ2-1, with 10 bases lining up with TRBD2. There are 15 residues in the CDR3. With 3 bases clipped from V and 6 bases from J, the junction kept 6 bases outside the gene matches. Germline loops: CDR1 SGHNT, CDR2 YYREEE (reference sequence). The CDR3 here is CASSSLAGSPNEQFF. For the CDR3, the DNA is TGTGCCAGCAGCTCACTAGCGGGGTCCCCCAATGAGCAGTTCTTC.

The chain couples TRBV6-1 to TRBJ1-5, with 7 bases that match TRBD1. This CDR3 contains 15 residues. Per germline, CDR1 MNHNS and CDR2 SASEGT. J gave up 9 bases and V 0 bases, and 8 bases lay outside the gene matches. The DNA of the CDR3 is TGTGCCAGCAGTGAAGCGCTTCCATCAGGGGGGCCCCAGCATTTT. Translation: CASSEALPSGGPQHF.

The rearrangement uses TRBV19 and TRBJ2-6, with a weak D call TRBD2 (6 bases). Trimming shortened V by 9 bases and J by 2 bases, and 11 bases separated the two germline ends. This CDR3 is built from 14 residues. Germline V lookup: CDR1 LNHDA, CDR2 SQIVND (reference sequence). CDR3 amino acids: CASQGGAGANVLTF. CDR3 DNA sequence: TGTGCCAGCCAGGGCGGGGCTGGGGCCAACGTCCTGACTTTC.

The CDR3 DNA is TGTGCCAGTAGTATGGGCGGGATCACAGCGGGGGAGCAGTTCTTC. Translated: CASSMGGITAGEQFF. The chain couples TRBV19 to TRBJ2-1; 7 nucleotides match TRBD2. The CDR3 consists of 15 residues. Per the germline V gene, CDR1 is LNHDA and CDR2 is SQIVND (reference sequence). J lost 10 bases, V lost 3 bases, and 12 bases had no gene match.

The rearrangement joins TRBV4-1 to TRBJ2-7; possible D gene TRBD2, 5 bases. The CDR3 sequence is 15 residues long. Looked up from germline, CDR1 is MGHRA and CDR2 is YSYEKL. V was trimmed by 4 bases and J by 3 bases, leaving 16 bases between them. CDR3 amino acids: CASSPNEGPNYEQYF. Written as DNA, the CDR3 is TGCGCCAGCAGCCCAAACGAGGGCCCAAACTACGAGCAGTACTTC.

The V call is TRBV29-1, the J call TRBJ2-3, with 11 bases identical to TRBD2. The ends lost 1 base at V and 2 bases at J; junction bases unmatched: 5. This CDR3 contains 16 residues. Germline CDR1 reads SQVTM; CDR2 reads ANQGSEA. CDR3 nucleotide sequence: TGCAGCGTTGAAGGGGGACTAGCGGAAACCACAGATACGCAGTATTTT. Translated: CSVEGGLAETTDTQYF.